This T cell receptor (beta chain) was recorded in a study of neurological immune-mediated disorders. TCRdb recomputed calls from the 5' RACE reads with MiXCR, one row per CDR3 protein. This sample has 70,000 to 95,000 distinct CDR3 sequences; around 14% occur once, and the top ten carry approximately 5%. V lost 6 bases, J lost 4 bases, and 12 bases lay in between. The CDR3 is 14 residues long. Germline CDR1 is MNHNS and CDR2 is SASEGT. This clonotype was observed at least ten times. This sample's time point: longitudinal time-point 2. This receptor was identified in a female donor with HTLV-1-associated myelopathy (HAM/TSP). The chain joins TRBV6-1 to TRBJ2-2; D is perhaps TRBD1 (5 bases). Sequencing used PBMCs. CDR3: CASRTRQITGELFF. Written as DNA, the CDR3 is TGTGCCAGCAGGACGAGACAGATCACCGGGGAGCTGTTTTTT.